This is a list of T cell receptor beta chains from one sample in a study of spatial heterogeneity in lung cancer. From the 5' RACE reads, TCRdb called clonotypes with MiXCR, one entry per CDR3 protein. The profile shows around 110,000 distinct CDR3 sequences, about 12% of them singletons. The specimen was PBMCs, collected at follow-up. All receptors derive from a male donor with early-stage non-small cell lung cancer. Each CDR3 is given with its conserved first and last residue.

TRBV19	TRBJ1-5	CASSVSRQPQHF
TRBV25-1	TRBJ2-7	CASRTGGNYEQYF
TRBV10-3	TRBJ2-7	CAISDLVAGGPYEQYF
TRBV2	TRBJ2-1	CASTEGGTTGFF
TRBV12-3/TRBV12-4	TRBJ2-3	CASSLAADTQYF
TRBV20-1	TRBJ2-7	CSARRGTSSSYEQYF
TRBV7-2	TRBJ1-1	CASSWAGTANTEAFF
TRBV24-1	TRBJ1-2	CATSEPQGYGYTF
TRBV7-2	TRBJ1-2	CASSILVLGGYTF
TRBV10-3	TRBJ1-1	CAQSREPNTEAFF
TRBV6-5	TRBJ2-7	CASSYLPSGQPYEQYF
TRBV7-2	TRBJ2-7	CASSPTGGVGAEQYF
TRBV3-1	TRBJ1-6	CASSHGLGQEKVHF
TRBV28	TRBJ1-5	CASSTGYQPQHF
TRBV29-1	TRBJ1-1	CSVGKVVNTEAFF
TRBV5-1	TRBJ1-1	CASSTRQGAEAFF
TRBV24-1	TRBJ1-1	CATRQTLDTEAFF
TRBV2	TRBJ2-2	CASSWTGSGELFF
TRBV2	TRBJ2-7	CASSVRGSTYEQYF
TRBV10-3	TRBJ2-1	CAILEEGGARYNEQFF
TRBV20-1	TRBJ2-7	CSARDSRGAYEQYF
TRBV6-6	TRBJ1-5	CASSLRGDGNQPQHF
TRBV24-1	TRBJ2-3	CATSDPGDRDSTDTQYF
TRBV19	TRBJ2-1	CASSRQYYNEQFF
TRBV20-1	TRBJ1-6	CSARAPQDSYNSPLHF
TRBV11-2	TRBJ2-1	CASSLEIVGSVEQFF
TRBV12-3/TRBV12-4	TRBJ2-7	CASSAYNRGEQYF
TRBV10-3	TRBJ1-2	CATSDRVRIYGYTF
TRBV13	TRBJ1-1	CASSLDRANTEAFF
TRBV20-1	TRBJ1-2	CSATAGGLGYTF
TRBV20-1	TRBJ2-1	CSARWLLAPEQFF
TRBV9	TRBJ2-3	CASSLIGPSGAHF
TRBV10-2	TRBJ2-1	CASSTGQGQFF